A selection of T cell receptor beta chains follows, all from one sample in a study of blood T cell repertoires in COVID-19. Produced via immunoSEQ multiplex PCR; TCRdb's table is partial and in-frame only. The data show about 160,000 clones, roughly nine tenths seen once. Sequencing was performed on peripheral blood. The receptor source for this set is a woman aged 70-85 years with acute or convalescent COVID-19. CDR3s include the opening cysteine and the closing phenylalanine or tryptophan. The order of the fields is V gene, CDR3 length, clone size, D gene, J gene, CDR3 protein, CDR3 DNA. A D gene is named only where the DNA matches it firmly. Expanded clones get a size class; other rows say once, few or many, or leave the size out.

>TRBV7-2|17|NA|NA|TRBJ2-1
CASSSPRGLQSYNEQFF
TGTGCCAGCAGCTCCCCGCGGGGACTTCAATCCTACAATGAGCAGTTCTTC
>TRBV2|14|NA|NA|TRBJ2-5
CASSYRVRQETQYF
TGTGCCAGCAGTTACAGGGTTCGACAAGAGACCCAGTACTTC
>TRBV6-6|15|NA|TRBD2|TRBJ2-1
CASSPTGTSGNQQFF
TGTGCCAGCAGTCCCACCGGGACTAGCGGGAACCAGCAGTTCTTC
>TRBV20-1|19|NA|TRBD2|TRBJ2-2
CSASPPSGGYRTNTGELFF
TGCAGTGCTAGTCCCCCTAGCGGGGGGTACCGAACGAACACCGGGGAGCTGTTTTTT
>TRBV7-2|12|NA|NA|TRBJ2-3
CASSYYSDTQYF
TGTGCCAGCAGCTATTACTCAGATACGCAGTATTTT
>TRBV5-1|13|NA|NA|TRBJ1-1
CASSLATYTEAFF
TGCGCCAGCAGCTTGGCCACTTACACTGAAGCTTTCTTT
>TRBV4-3|15|once|NA|TRBJ1-1
CASSPTGTTNTEAFF
TGCGCCAGCAGCCCTACCGGGACAACGAACACTGAAGCTTTCTTT
>TRBV18|14|once|TRBD1|TRBJ2-7
CASSPNRGAYEQYF
TGTGCCAGCTCGCCTAACAGGGGGGCCTACGAGCAGTACTTC
>TRBV29-1|13|NA|NA|TRBJ2-2
CSMRSIDTGELFF
TGCAGCATGAGAAGCATCGACACCGGGGAGCTGTTTTTT
>TRBV11-2|20|once|NA|TRBJ2-3
CASSLDPGGTEAPSTDTQYF
TGTGCCAGCAGCTTAGACCCCGGAGGCACCGAGGCCCCTAGCACAGATACGCAGTATTTT
>TRBV10-2|13|NA|NA|TRBJ1-6
CASSETGNSPLHF
TGCGCCAGCAGTGAAACAGGGAATTCACCCCTCCACTTT
>TRBV11-2|16|once|TRBD1|TRBJ1-3
CASSLTRGTAGNTIYF
TGTGCCAGCAGCTTAACTCGCGGGACAGCCGGAAACACCATATATTTT
>TRBV2|16|NA|TRBD1|TRBJ1-6
CASDRDRSSYNSPLHF
TGTGCCAGTGACAGGGACCGAAGCTCCTATAATTCACCCCTCCACTTT
>TRBV7-2|14|NA|TRBD1|TRBJ2-7
CASSNRGLTYEQYF
TGTGCCAGCAGCAACAGGGGGCTGACCTACGAGCAGTACTTC
>TRBV2|15|NA|TRBD1|TRBJ1-4
CASSGDRATNEKLFF
TGTGCCAGCAGTGGGGACAGAGCAACTAATGAAAAACTGTTTTTT
>TRBV2|14|NA|NA|TRBJ1-2
CASSPGRLQDGYTF
TGTGCCAGCAGTCCAGGGCGCCTCCAGGATGGCTACACCTTC
>TRBV9|16|NA|NA|TRBJ2-7
CASSVDGRGDAYEQYF
TGTGCCAGCAGCGTAGATGGCAGGGGGGACGCCTACGAGCAGTACTTC
>TRBV5-1|14|NA|NA|TRBJ2-7
CASSTTTGFYEQYF
TGCGCCAGCAGCACGACGACAGGTTTCTACGAGCAGTACTTC
>TRBV7-2|16|NA|NA|TRBJ1-3
CASSLTNQLSGNTIYF
TGTGCCAGCAGCTTAACGAACCAACTCTCTGGAAACACCATATATTTT
>TRBV7-2|15|NA|NA|TRBJ1-4
CASSLTAATNEKLFF
TGTGCCAGCAGCTTGACAGCCGCAACTAATGAAAAACTGTTTTTT
>TRBV10-2|13|once|NA|TRBJ1-5
CASKRTLNQPQHF
TGCGCCAGCAAGCGGACCCTTAATCAGCCCCAGCATTTT
>TRBV7-9|15|once|TRBD1|TRBJ1-1
CASSPGTGRATEAFF
TGTGCCAGCAGCCCAGGGACAGGACGTGCAACTGAAGCTTTCTTT
>TRBV7-2|15|NA|NA|TRBJ1-2
CASSLSAGAGYGYTF
TGTGCCAGCAGCTTATCGGCGGGGGCGGGCTATGGCTACACCTTC
>TRBV6-1|13|NA|NA|TRBJ1-1
CASSEVDRLEAFF
TGTGCCAGCAGTGAAGTTGACAGACTCGAAGCTTTCTTT
>TRBV7-3|16|NA|TRBD2|TRBJ2-3
CASSLGASGPTDTQYF
TGTGCCAGCAGCTTAGGGGCTAGCGGCCCCACAGATACGCAGTATTTT
>TRBV5-6|14|NA|NA|TRBJ2-7
CASSLGASEYEQYF
TGTGCCAGCAGCTTGGGAGCCTCCGAGTACGAGCAGTACTTC